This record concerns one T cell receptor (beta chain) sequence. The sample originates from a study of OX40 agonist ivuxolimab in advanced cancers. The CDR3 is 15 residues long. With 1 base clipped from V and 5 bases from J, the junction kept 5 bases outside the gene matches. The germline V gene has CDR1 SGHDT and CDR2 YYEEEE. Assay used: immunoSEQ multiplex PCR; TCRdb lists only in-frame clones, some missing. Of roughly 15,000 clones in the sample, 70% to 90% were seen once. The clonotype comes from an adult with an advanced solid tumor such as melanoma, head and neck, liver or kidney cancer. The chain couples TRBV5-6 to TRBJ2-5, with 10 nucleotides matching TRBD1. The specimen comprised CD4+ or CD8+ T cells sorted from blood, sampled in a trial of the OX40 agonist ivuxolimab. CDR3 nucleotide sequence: TGTGCCAGCAGCTTGTATGACAGGGGGCTCGAGACCCAGTACTTC. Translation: CASSLYDRGLETQYF.